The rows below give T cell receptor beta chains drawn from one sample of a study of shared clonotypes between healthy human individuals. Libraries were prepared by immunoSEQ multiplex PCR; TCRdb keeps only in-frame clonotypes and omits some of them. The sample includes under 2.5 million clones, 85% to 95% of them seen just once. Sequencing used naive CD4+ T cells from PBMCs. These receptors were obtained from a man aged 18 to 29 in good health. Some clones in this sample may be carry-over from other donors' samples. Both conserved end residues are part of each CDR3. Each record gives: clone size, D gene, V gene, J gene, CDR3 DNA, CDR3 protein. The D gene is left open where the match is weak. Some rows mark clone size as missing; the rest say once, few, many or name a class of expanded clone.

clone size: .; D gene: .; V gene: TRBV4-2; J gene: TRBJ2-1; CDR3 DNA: TGTGCCAGCAGCCAAGTAACAGATCACAACAATGAGCAGTTCTTC; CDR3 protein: CASSQVTDHNNEQFF
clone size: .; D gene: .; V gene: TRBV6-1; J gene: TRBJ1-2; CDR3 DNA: TGTGCCAGCAGTGAAGCGGTGCGGGTGGGGGGCTACACCTTC; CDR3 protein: CASSEAVRVGGYTF
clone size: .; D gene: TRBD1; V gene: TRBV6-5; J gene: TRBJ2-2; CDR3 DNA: TGTGCCAGCAGTTTCGACAGGGCGAACACCGGGGAGCTGTTTTTT; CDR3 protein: CASSFDRANTGELFF
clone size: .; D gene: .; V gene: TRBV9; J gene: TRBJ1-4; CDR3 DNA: TGTGCCAGCAGCGTGGGCAGGGGTGGTGAAAAACTGTTTTTT; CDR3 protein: CASSVGRGGEKLFF
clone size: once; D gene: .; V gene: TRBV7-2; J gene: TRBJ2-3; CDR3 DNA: TGTGCCAGCAGCTTATCGAGGGTGATGACAGATACGCAGTATTTT; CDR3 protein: CASSLSRVMTDTQYF
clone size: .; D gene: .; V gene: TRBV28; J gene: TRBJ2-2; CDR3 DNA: TGTGCCAGCCTAGGACAGGGAGGGACCGGGGAGCTGTTTTTT; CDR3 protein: CASLGQGGTGELFF
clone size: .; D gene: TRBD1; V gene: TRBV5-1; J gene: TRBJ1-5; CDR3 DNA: TGCGCCAGCAGCCCGGGACAGGGCGATCAGCCCCAGCATTTT; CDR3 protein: CASSPGQGDQPQHF
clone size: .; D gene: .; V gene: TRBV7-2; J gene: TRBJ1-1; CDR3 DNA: TGTGCCAGCAGCTTAGTCATAACGGGGAACACTGAAGCTTTCTTT; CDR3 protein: CASSLVITGNTEAFF
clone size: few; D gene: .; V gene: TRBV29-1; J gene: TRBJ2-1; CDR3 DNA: TGCAGCGTTGGGGACTACAATGAGCAGTTCTTC; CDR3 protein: CSVGDYNEQFF
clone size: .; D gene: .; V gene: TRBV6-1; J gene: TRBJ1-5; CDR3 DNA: TGTGCCAGCAGTGAAAGCGGAAGAGACAATCAGCCCCAGCATTTT; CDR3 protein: CASSESGRDNQPQHF
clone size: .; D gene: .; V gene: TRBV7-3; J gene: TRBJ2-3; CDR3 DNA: TGTGCCAGCAGCTCCGAGGGGGCAGATACGCAGTATTTT; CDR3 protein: CASSSEGADTQYF
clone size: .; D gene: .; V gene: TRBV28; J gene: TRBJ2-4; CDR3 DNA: TGTGCCAGCAGTTTAGGGGGTAGTGCCAAAAACATTCAGTACTTC; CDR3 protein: CASSLGGSAKNIQYF
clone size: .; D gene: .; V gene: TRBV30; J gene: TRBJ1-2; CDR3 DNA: TGTGCCTGGAGCCAGGATCTTAACTATGGCTACACCTTC; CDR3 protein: CAWSQDLNYGYTF
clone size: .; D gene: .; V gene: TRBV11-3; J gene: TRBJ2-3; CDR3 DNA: TGTGCCAGCTCGAAAGAGGGCCACCTAGGGGATACGCAGTATTTT; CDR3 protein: CASSKEGHLGDTQYF
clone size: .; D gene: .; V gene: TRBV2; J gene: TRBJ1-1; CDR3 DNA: TGTGCCAGCAGTGAGGCCACTGAAGCTTTCTTT; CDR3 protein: CASSEATEAFF
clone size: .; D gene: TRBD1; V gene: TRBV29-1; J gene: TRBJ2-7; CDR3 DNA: TGCAGCGTTGGGGGACAGGGGATGCTCGAGCAGTACTTC; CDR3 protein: CSVGGQGMLEQYF
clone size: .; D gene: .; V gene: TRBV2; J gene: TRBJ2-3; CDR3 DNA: TGTGCCGGGGGGCCCCAAAATACGCAGTATTTT; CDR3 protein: CAGGPQNTQYF
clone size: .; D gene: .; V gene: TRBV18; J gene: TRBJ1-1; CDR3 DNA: TGTGCCAGCTCACCCCTTCCGAGGGACACTGAAGCTTTCTTT; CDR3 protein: CASSPLPRDTEAFF
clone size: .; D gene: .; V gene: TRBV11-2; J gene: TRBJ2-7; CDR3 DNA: TGTGCCAGCAGCTTACGTCTTGGACGGACCCCCCCGCAGTACTTC; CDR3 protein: CASSLRLGRTPPQYF
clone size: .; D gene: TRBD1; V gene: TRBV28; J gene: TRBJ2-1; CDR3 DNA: TGTGCCAGCAGAAGGACAGGGAATGAGCAGTTCTTC; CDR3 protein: CASRRTGNEQFF
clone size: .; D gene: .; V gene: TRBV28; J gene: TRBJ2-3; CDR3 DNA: TGTGCCAGCAGTTTTTCTGGTACAGGGCGGACAGATACGCAGTATTTT; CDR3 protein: CASSFSGTGRTDTQYF
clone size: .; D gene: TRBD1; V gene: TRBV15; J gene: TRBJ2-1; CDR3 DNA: TGTGCCACCAGCGCATGGGACAGCCCAAATGAGCAGTTCTTC; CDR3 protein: CATSAWDSPNEQFF
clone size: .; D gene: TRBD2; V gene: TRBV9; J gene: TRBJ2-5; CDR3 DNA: TGTGCCAGCAGCCAAACTAGCGGGCTGTACCAAGAGACCCAGTACTTC; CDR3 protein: CASSQTSGLYQETQYF
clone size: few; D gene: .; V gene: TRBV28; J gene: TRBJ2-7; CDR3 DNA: TGTGCCAGCAGTTTAGGTCAGTCCTACGAGCAGTACTTC; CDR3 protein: CASSLGQSYEQYF
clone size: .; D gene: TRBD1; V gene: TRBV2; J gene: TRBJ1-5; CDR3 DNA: TGTGCCAGCAGCAGGGACAGGGGGTACCAGCCCCAGCATTTT; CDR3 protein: CASSRDRGYQPQHF
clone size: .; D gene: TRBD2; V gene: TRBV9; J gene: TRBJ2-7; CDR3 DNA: TGTGCCAGCAGCCTTGGACTAGCTCAGTACGAGCAGTACTTC; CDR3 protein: CASSLGLAQYEQYF
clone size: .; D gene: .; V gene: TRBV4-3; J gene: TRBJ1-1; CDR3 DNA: TGCGCCAGCAGCCAAACCCGGCGGGGTGAAGCTTTCTTT; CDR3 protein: CASSQTRRGEAFF
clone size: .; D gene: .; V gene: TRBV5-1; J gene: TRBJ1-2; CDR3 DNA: TGCGCCAGCAGCTTGGTACCGCCCTATGGCTACACCTTC; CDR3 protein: CASSLVPPYGYTF
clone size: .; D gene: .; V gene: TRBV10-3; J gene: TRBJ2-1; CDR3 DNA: TGTGCCACAGGGGGGGAACTAGCAGCGCCCTACAATGAGCAGTTCTTC; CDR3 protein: CATGGELAAPYNEQFF
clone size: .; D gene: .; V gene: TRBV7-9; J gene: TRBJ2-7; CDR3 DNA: TGTGCCAGCAGCCGGGGATCGGTTTTCTCCTACGGGCAGTACTTC; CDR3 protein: CASSRGSVFSYGQYF
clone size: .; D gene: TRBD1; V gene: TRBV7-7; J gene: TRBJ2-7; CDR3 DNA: TGTGCCAGCAGCCCTCGCCGGGACAGCGAGCAGTACTTC; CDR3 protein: CASSPRRDSEQYF
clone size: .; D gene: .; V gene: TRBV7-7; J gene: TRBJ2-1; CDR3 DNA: TGTGCCAGCAGCGGGTTTTCGGGCCTTTCTCCGTGGGATGAGCAGTTCTTC; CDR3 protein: CASSGFSGLSPWDEQFF
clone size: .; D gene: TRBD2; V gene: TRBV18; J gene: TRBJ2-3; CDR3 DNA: TGTGCCAGCTCACCATTACCTAGCGGGAGAGGTACGCAGTATTTT; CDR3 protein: CASSPLPSGRGTQYF